These T cell receptor beta chains were read from a single sample in a study of blood T cell repertoires in COVID-19. Clones were sequenced by immunoSEQ multiplex PCR, and TCRdb holds only the in-frame ones, with some missing. The profile shows some 150,000 clones, about 85% of them singletons. Sequencing was performed on peripheral blood. These receptors all come from a woman in her 70s with COVID-19, enrolled during active disease. The CDR3 runs from the conserved cysteine through the conserved F or W. D genes are given only for firm matches. Size values are once, few and many counts, or a class for expanded clones, and some rows have none.

D gene | J gene | V gene | clone size | CDR3 DNA | CDR3 protein
TRBD2 | TRBJ2-2 | TRBV6-5 | . | TGTGCCAGCAGTTCCGGGGGGGGGAACACCGGGGAGCTGTTTTTT | CASSSGGGNTGELFF
. | TRBJ2-1 | TRBV3-1/TRBV3-2 | . | TGTGCCAGCAGCCAAGAAGGTGGGAGCTACAATGAGCAGTTCTTC | CASSQEGGSYNEQFF
TRBD1 | TRBJ1-4 | TRBV11-2 | . | TGTGCCAGCAGCTCCTCCGGGACAGGGAGGGGGGATAATGAAAAACTGTTTTTT | CASSSSGTGRGDNEKLFF
TRBD1 | TRBJ2-5 | TRBV3-1/TRBV3-2 | . | TGTGCCAGCAGCCCCGGACAGGTTGGAGAGACCCAGTACTTC | CASSPGQVGETQYF
. | TRBJ1-2 | TRBV3-1/TRBV3-2 | . | TGTGCCAGCAGCCAAGTTCAGGGGCGAGGGGGCTACACCTTC | CASSQVQGRGGYTF
TRBD2 | TRBJ2-3 | TRBV7-3 | . | TGTGCCAGCAGCTTATTGGCGGGGGGCTCGTATACGCAGTATTTT | CASSLLAGGSYTQYF
TRBD1 | TRBJ2-7 | TRBV2 | . | TGTGCCAGCCAGGACAGGGCGATTTCCTTCTTC | CASQDRAISFF
. | TRBJ2-1 | TRBV11-3 | . | TGTGCCAGCAGCTTAGGGGCTAGCCCAATCAATGAGCAGTTCTTC | CASSLGASPINEQFF
. | TRBJ1-1 | TRBV3-1/TRBV3-2 | . | TGTGCCAGCAGCCAAGGGTACAGGCTTAGGCCTGAAGCTTTCTTT | CASSQGYRLRPEAFF
. | TRBJ2-1 | TRBV30 | . | TGTGCCTGGGATGGCAGGGTAGACGATGAGCAGTTCTTC | CAWDGRVDDEQFF
TRBD1 | TRBJ1-4 | TRBV19 | . | TGTGCCAGTAGTACCAGGGACAGGGGCCAAAACCGAAAACTGTTTTTT | CASSTRDRGQNRKLFF
. | TRBJ1-4 | TRBV4-1 | . | TGCGCCAGCAGCGACACAGGGAGAACTAATGAAAAACTGTTTTTT | CASSDTGRTNEKLFF
. | TRBJ1-5 | TRBV2 | . | TGTGCCAGCAGTCAGCAGGGTAGCAATCAGCCCCAGCATTTT | CASSQQGSNQPQHF
TRBD1 | TRBJ1-5 | TRBV30 | . | TGTGCCTGGAGTGCCTTCGGGACAGGGGGAGATCAGCCCCAGCATTTT | CAWSAFGTGGDQPQHF
. | TRBJ1-1 | TRBV5-1 | few | TGCGCCAGCAGCTTCCGAGATTCTAGGACAGTTCCTTTCTTT | CASSFRDSRTVPFF
TRBD2 | TRBJ2-5 | TRBV6-5 | . | TGTGCCAGCGGACTAGCGGGGGAGGAGACCCAGTACTTC | CASGLAGEETQYF
TRBD2 | TRBJ2-1 | TRBV5-1 | . | TGCGCCAGCAGCCCCCTCGTACTAGCGGGAGTCGAGCAGTTCTTC | CASSPLVLAGVEQFF
. | TRBJ1-3 | TRBV7-2 | . | TGTGCCAGCAGCTCAGGGGTTTACTCTGGAAACACCATATATTTT | CASSSGVYSGNTIYF
. | TRBJ2-7 | TRBV3-1/TRBV3-2 | . | TGTGCCAGCAGTTACGGTAGCTCCTACGAGCAGTACTTC | CASSYGSSYEQYF
TRBD2 | TRBJ2-7 | TRBV6-5 | . | TGTGCCGGGGGAGGGGGACTAGCGCCCGAGCAGTACTTC | CAGGGGLAPEQYF
. | TRBJ1-5 | TRBV24-1 | . | TGTGCCACCAGTGGTGTCGAGGGGCCCCAGCATTTT | CATSGVEGPQHF
TRBD1 | TRBJ1-2 | TRBV6-5 | . | TGTGCCAGCACCGGGACAGGGAGGATGGGCTACACCTTC | CASTGTGRMGYTF